What follows describes a single T cell receptor beta chain. These data belong to a study of cytomegalovirus exposure and HLA in healthy donors. Only in-frame clones appear in the TCRdb table, and some are missing; sequencing was by immunoSEQ multiplex PCR. Counted here are about 340,000 clones, roughly 85% occurring once; the ten biggest clones make up around 0.84%. Trimming cost V 7 bases and J 2 bases, with 12 bases left between them. CDR1 LNHDA and CDR2 SQIVND come from the germline V gene (reference sequence). The CDR3 extends over 13 amino acids. Sequenced: PBMCs. This sequence joins TRBV19 and TRBJ2-7; a possible D gene is TRBD1 (6 bases). This clonotype originated in a woman aged 18-35 years in good health and CMV-seronegative. This CDR3 is CASTQGVPYEQYF. DNA of the CDR3: TGTGCCAGTACACAGGGAGTCCCCTACGAGCAGTACTTC.